This T cell receptor beta chain originates from a study of blood T cell repertoires in COVID-19 (TCRdb year 2020). About the study as a whole: Collaborator samples came from the United States, Italy and Spain and covered acute and convalescent phases of COVID-19. The material from the prospective study consisted of cDNA or gDNA derived from T cells, B-cell-depleted T cells, or PBMCs. The dataset comprised deeply sampled blood TCRbeta repertoires from subjects exposed to, actively infected with, or recovered from COVID-19. A freely available public database, intended as a resource for researchers studying the immune response to SARS-CoV-2, is where the repertoires were released. The samples were drawn from the first 160 participants of the ongoing ImmuneRACE study and from some 1,300 subjects provided by 6 global collaborators. The sample metadata nearly always contained a de-identified subject ID, COVID-19 status, age in years and sex. Where HLA class I and class II types were available, the types were taken from metadata supplied by the sample provider, not from assay-based typing. Overall results and qualifications from the work: Clinical and demographic metadata were provided uncurated, with the amount varying by source and participant.

Participants in the prospective study were enrolled through a virtual design, were aged roughly 18 to 90 years, and lived in approximately 24 United States geographic areas. In the prospective study, participants were assigned to cohorts based on the clinical history participants reported in a screening survey and a study questionnaire. Recovered participants in ImmuneRACE Cohort 3 were defined as having two consecutive negative NP/OP PCR tests, clearance from a healthcare professional, or resolution of symptoms. In the prospective study, mobile phlebotomists collected whole blood, serum and a nasopharyngeal or oropharyngeal swab from each participant. Participants in the prospective study had the option to provide additional blood draws and questionnaires over a 2-month period. Before DNA extraction, prospective study blood samples were shipped either frozen or at room temperature. TCRbeta CDR3 regions were amplified from genomic DNA using the immunoSEQ Assay, a bias-controlled multiplex PCR. Under the source paper's analysis protocol: Within the assay, amplification of reference gene primers was used to estimate how many nucleated cells each sample contained. Sequence reads were collapsed and filtered to measure the absolute abundance of every unique TCRbeta CDR3 rearrangement. Productive Simpson clonality was computed per sample as the square root of Simpson's diversity index over productive rearrangements. TCRdb stores this immuneACCESS table with in-frame sequences only. Part of the clones is absent; in the studies checked, under half of the shortfall reflects unresolved V genes, and no reason is known for the rest. The V and J calls and clone size are taken from that table; D and trimming were inferred from the DNA. Across this sample there are roughly 250,000 clones, with about 93% seen only once. The ten largest clonotypes hold 1.9% of the sample.

V and J are truncated by 2 bases and 8 bases respectively, leaving an intervening sequence of 11 bases. The CDR3, cysteine through phenylalanine, is 13 amino acids long. The retained sequence is limited to the CDR3, 39 bases, with the frame set at the first base. The germline V gene provides CDR1 SGHRS and CDR2 YFSETQ. Worth noting for this clone: Its antigen is currently not known. The sample holds no much larger clone one base away, and base qualities are not on file.

The sequence joins TRBV5-1 to TRBJ2-1; a tentative D call is TRBD1 (5 bases match). The clonotype was recovered from a woman aged 18-35 years who had recovered from COVID-19. Input material: PBMCs or T cells enriched from blood (not recorded which). This receptor has the CDR3 CASSFRQTDEQFF. The bases are TGCGCCAGCAGCTTTCGACAGACCGATGAGCAGTTCTTC.